This T cell receptor beta chain was found in a study of T cell responses to AZD1222 COVID-19 vaccine. Study findings and constraints: Clonal diversity was possibly underestimated; the donors were predominantly white British and more often female. Two doses of AZD1222 preceded a rise in Spike-specific TCR breadth and depth.

The V and J ends lost 1 base and 9 bases respectively, with 10 bases between them. Per germline, CDR1 DFQATT and CDR2 SNEGSKA (reference sequence). The CDR3 loop spans 11 amino acids. With respect to this clone: Antigen: not known.

The protocol was immunoSEQ multiplex PCR, while the TCRdb copy is restricted to in-frame clones and leaves out a portion. The sample yields approximately 300,000 clones, about 94% seen once. Sequenced here: peripheral blood, sampled 28 days after the second AZD1222 dose. The sequence was collected from an adult who received the AZD1222 COVID-19 vaccine. J is TRBJ2-7 and V is TRBV20-1, with a tentative D call TRBD1 (6 bases). The CDR3 nucleotides read TGCAGTGCTAGAGCCAGGGGTGCGCAGTACTTC. This gives the protein CSARARGAQYF.